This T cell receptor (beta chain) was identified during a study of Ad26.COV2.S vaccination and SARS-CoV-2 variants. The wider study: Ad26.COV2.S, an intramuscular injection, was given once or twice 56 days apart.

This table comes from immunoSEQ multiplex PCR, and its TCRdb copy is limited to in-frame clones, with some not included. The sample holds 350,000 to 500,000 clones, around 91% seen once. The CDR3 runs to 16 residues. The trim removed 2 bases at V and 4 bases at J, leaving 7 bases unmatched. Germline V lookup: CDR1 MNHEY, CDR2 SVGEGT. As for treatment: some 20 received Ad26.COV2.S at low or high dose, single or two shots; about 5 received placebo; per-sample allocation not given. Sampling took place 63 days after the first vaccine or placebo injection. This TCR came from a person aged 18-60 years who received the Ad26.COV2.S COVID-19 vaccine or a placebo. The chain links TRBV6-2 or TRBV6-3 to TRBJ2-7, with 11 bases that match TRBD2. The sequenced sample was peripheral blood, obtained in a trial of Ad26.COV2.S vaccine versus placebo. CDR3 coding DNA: TGTGCCAGCAGTTACCATATAGCGGGAGGGCATTACGAGCAGTACTTC. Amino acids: CASSYHIAGGHYEQYF.